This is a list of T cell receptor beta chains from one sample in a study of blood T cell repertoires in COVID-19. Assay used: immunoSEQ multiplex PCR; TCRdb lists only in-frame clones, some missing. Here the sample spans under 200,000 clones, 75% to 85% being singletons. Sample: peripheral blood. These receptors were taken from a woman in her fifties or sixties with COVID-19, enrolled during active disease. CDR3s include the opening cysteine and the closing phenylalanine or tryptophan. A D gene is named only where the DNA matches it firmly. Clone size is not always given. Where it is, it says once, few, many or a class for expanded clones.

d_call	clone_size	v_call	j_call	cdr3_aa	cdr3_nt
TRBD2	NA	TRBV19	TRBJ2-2	CASSISSGTNTGELFF	TGTGCCAGTAGTATTAGTAGCGGGACGAACACCGGGGAGCTGTTTTTT
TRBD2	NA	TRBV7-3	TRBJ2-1	CASSLGAGGSANEQFF	TGTGCCAGCAGCTTAGGAGCGGGGGGGTCCGCGAATGAGCAGTTCTTC
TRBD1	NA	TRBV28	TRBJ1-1	CASSLWDRGPEAFF	TGTGCCAGCAGTTTATGGGACAGGGGCCCTGAAGCTTTCTTT
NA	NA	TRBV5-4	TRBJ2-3	CASSLGGRLTDTQYF	TGTGCCAGCAGCTTAGGAGGAAGGCTCACAGATACGCAGTATTTT
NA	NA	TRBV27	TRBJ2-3	CASTLGGLSTDTQYF	TGTGCCAGCACTCTTGGCGGGCTGAGCACAGATACGCAGTATTTT
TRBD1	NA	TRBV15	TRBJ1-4	CATSRGGTGVWGEKLFF	TGTGCCACCAGCAGAGGAGGGACAGGGGTTTGGGGAGAAAAACTGTTTTTT
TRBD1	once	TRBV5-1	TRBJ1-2	CASSLGQGLGSYTF	TGCGCCAGCAGCTTGGGACAGGGACTGGGGAGCTACACCTTC
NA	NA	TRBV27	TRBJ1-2	CASSFVGGVYGYTF	TGTGCCAGCAGTTTTGTCGGGGGGGTCTATGGCTACACCTTC
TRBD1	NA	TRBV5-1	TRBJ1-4	CASRPRGQEGEKLFF	TGCGCCAGCAGGCCCAGGGGACAGGAAGGCGAAAAACTGTTTTTT
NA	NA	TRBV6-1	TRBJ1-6	CASSEARASPLHF	TGTGCCAGCAGTGAAGCGCGGGCGTCACCCCTCCACTTT
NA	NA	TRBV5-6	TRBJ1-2	CASSLGLQANYGYTF	TGTGCCAGCAGCTTGGGACTACAAGCTAACTATGGCTACACCTTC
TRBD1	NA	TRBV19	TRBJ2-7	CASSMGQGRSEQYF	TGTGCCAGTAGTATGGGACAGGGCAGATCCGAGCAGTACTTC
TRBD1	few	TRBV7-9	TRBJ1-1	CASSPPDREEAFF	TGTGCCAGCAGCCCCCCGGACAGGGAGGAAGCTTTCTTT
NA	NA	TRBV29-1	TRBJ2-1	CSARGTYNEQFF	TGCAGCGCCAGAGGGACCTACAATGAGCAGTTCTTC
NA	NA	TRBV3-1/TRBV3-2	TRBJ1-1	CASSQSGAANTEAFF	TGTGCCAGCAGCCAATCAGGGGCGGCGAACACTGAAGCTTTCTTT
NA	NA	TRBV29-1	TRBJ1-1	CSVVDRLGNTEAFF	TGCAGCGTTGTCGACAGGTTGGGGAACACTGAAGCTTTCTTT
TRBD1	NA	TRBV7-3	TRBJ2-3	CASSATGASTDTQYF	TGTGCCAGCAGCGCAACAGGGGCTAGCACAGATACGCAGTATTTT
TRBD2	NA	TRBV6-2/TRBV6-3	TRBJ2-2	CASSYDMGLAGAGNTGELFF	TGTGCCAGCAGTTACGATATGGGACTAGCGGGAGCGGGGAACACCGGGGAGCTGTTTTTT
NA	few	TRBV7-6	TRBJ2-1	CASSLGGGPYNEQFF	TGTGCCAGCAGCTTAGGGGGGGGGCCTTACAATGAGCAGTTCTTC
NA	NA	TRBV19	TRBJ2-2	CGVRGTGELFF	TGTGGCGTGCGGGGCACCGGGGAGCTGTTTTTT
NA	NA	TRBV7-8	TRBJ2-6	CASRASGANVLTF	TGTGCCAGCAGAGCCTCTGGGGCCAACGTCCTGACTTTC
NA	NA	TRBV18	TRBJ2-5	CASSPPISGEETQYF	TGTGCCAGCTCACCACCGATCTCAGGGGAAGAGACCCAGTACTTC
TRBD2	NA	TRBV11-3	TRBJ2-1	CASSLEAGGNYNEQFF	TGTGCCAGCAGCTTGGAAGCGGGGGGGAACTACAATGAGCAGTTCTTC
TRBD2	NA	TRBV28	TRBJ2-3	CASSLLTSGGTDTQYF	TGTGCCAGCAGTTTATTGACTAGCGGGGGCACAGATACGCAGTATTTT
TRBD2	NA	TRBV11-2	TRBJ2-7	CASSLLSSGSYEQYF	TGTGCCAGCAGCTTATTGAGTAGCGGGTCCTACGAGCAGTACTTC
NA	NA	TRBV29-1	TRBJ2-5	CSVGYGGAEGETQYF	TGCAGCGTTGGGTACGGGGGAGCGGAGGGGGAGACCCAGTACTTC
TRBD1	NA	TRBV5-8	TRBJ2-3	CASSLDRGTDTQYF	TGTGCCAGCAGCTTGGACAGGGGGACAGATACGCAGTATTTT
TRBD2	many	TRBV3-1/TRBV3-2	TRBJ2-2	CASSQEKIVSGGNTGELFF	TGTGCCAGCAGCCAAGAAAAGATTGTATCGGGGGGGAACACCGGGGAGCTGTTTTTT
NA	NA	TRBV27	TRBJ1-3	CASGRDGPGNTIYF	TGTGCCAGCGGCAGGGATGGACCTGGAAACACCATATATTTT
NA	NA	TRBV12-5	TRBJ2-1	CASGLDLPSDEQFF	TGTGCTAGTGGTTTGGACCTACCCAGCGATGAGCAGTTCTTC
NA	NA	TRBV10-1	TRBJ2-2	CASRRGTGELFF	TGCGCCAGCCGAAGGGGGACCGGGGAGCTGTTTTTT
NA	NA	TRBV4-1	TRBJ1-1	CASSQDRSGTKKTEAFF	TGCGCCAGCAGCCAAGATCGATCCGGGACTAAAAAAACTGAAGCTTTCTTT
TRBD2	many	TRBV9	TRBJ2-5	CASSDSSGAGETQYF	TGTGCCAGCAGCGACTCTAGCGGGGCGGGGGAGACCCAGTACTTC
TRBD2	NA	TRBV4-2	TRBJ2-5	CASSPQTSGSVETQYF	TGTGCCAGCAGCCCCCAGACTAGCGGGAGCGTGGAGACCCAGTACTTC
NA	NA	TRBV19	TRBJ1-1	CASSPGLQNTEAFF	TGTGCCAGTAGTCCGGGACTTCAGAACACTGAAGCTTTCTTT
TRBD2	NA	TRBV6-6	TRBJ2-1	CASSYSGGEYNEQFF	TGTGCCAGCAGTTATAGCGGGGGGGAATACAATGAGCAGTTCTTC
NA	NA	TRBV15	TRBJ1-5	CATSRDKTEIINQPQHF	TGTGCCACCAGCAGAGATAAGACAGAGATCATCAATCAGCCCCAGCATTTT
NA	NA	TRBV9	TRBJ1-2	CASSGQVANYGYTF	TGTGCCAGCAGCGGACAAGTTGCTAACTATGGCTACACCTTC
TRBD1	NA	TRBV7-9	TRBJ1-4	CASSLAGQGYEKLFF	TGTGCCAGCAGCTTAGCGGGACAGGGGTATGAAAAACTGTTTTTT
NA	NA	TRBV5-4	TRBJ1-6	CASSLSNSPLHF	TGTGCCAGCAGCTTGTCGAATTCACCCCTCCACTTT
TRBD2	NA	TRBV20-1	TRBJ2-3	CSASPPSGRTDTQYF	TGCAGTGCTAGTCCGCCTAGCGGGAGAACAGATACGCAGTATTTT
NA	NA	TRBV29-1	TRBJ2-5	CSVEGGRRETQYF	TGCAGCGTTGAAGGGGGGCGGCGAGAGACCCAGTACTTC
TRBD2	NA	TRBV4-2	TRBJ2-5	CASSQVPSGRKETQYF	TGTGCCAGCAGCCAAGTGCCTAGCGGGAGGAAAGAGACCCAGTACTTC
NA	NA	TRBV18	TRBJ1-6	CASSPGRDYNSPLHF	TGTGCCAGCTCACCGGGGAGGGACTATAATTCACCCCTCCACTTT